This section outlines one T cell receptor (beta chain) sequence together with its context. Which antigen it targets is not known. Base-call qualities are not available, and no considerably larger clone is one nucleotide away. CD8 naive samples were CD45RO-negative cells positively selected for CCR7, giving a CD45RA+CCR7+ population that excluded TemRA cells. Healthy HIV-negative adults with no recently reported acute infections or vaccinations were included as donors. Every donor was a Caucasian adult living in Nashville, Tennessee, USA. After blood collection by leukapheresis, PBMCs were isolated using Ficoll-Histopaque density gradient centrifugation and then cryopreserved in the vapor phase of liquid nitrogen. Analytical flow cytometry was used to check the purity and quantity of each magnetically sorted T cell population. Each sorted fraction had its genomic DNA isolated and then quantified by UV absorbance on a Nanodrop 2000c.

The data were obtained in a study of shared clonotypes between healthy human individuals (dated by TCRdb to 2020 to 2021). Regarding the complete study: Three men and two women, aged 18 to 49 years, made up the cohort. For each donor, CD4 naive and CD4 memory were each given three plates, CD8 naive was given two plates, and CD8 memory was given one plate. To increase sequencing depth and limit assay-specific biases, TCR repertoire library preparation and sequencing were carried out by different laboratories using diverse techniques. To estimate repertoire size and how much clonotypes are shared between individuals, the study performed deep sequencing of blood TCR repertoires from roughly five healthy adults. Between about 0.85 and 8.9 billion PBMCs per donor were obtained by leukapheresis.

Broad study findings and their caveats: When a few donors were compared, the shared fraction of clonotypes was about 5.5% for naive CD4, around 3.5% for naive CD8, 2% to 2.5% for memory CD4, and approximately 0.4% for memory CD8. Estimated clonotype richness was generally larger for naive than for memory subsets. Rarefaction of sorted-subset datasets indicated incomplete sequencing despite the large sequencing depth. Higher generation probabilities were observed for clonotypes shared by all four sorted-subset donors than for non-shared clonotypes. Sampling was limited to blood, and TCR repertoires in tissue likely differ from TCR repertoires in blood. Pairwise subsampling indicated that sequencing depth was expected to affect the degree of clonotype sharing among donors. The genetic and exposure-history diversity represented was limited by the small number of donors.

Using the deep immunoSEQ assay, multiplex PCR amplified TCR CDR3 regions from genomic DNA. For each cell subset, the extracted genomic DNA was distributed evenly across all wells of several immunoSEQ 96-well plates, and each plate served as one replicate. For sorted subsets, each replicate PCR was loaded with approximately 0.2 ug genomic DNA, equivalent to about 33,000 T cell genomes. The purified libraries were quantified using a Qubit 3.0 fluorometer, sized with a Bioanalyzer 2100, and then quantified again using the KAPA Library Quantification kit. A separate single-read 150-cycle Illumina NextSeq 550 flow cell was used to sequence each immunoSEQ 96-well plate. Concerning the study's data processing: The immunoSEQ output contained only junctional sequences without quality scores, so filtering could not match that applied to full-length reads. To assign V/J genes and CDR3, sequences were annotated using PyIR, a Python wrapper for IgBLAST v1.9, with IMGT germline references. Reads were removed for weak V/J assignments (E-value above 1e-6), missing CDR3, stop codons, out-of-frame junctions, or ambiguous translated residues. V3J clonotypes were defined by identical inferred V gene, J gene, and CDR3 amino acid sequence. Percentage overlap between repertoires was calculated by dividing the number of shared unique clonotypes by the size of the smaller repertoire. RTK rarefaction, the Chao1 estimator, and Recon v2.1 estimates of unobserved clonotypes were used to assess repertoire richness. For all TCRbeta clonotypes obtained by the gDNA method from a handful of donors, generation probabilities were computed with OLGA. TCRdb mirrors the immuneACCESS table, restricted to in-frame sequences. Some clones are absent from its copies; in checked studies, under half trace to an unresolved V gene, and the reason for the others is unknown. The V and J calls and clone size are taken from that table; D and trimming were inferred from the DNA. Here the sample has millions of clones; roughly 94% occur a single time. Roughly 1% of the sample is taken by the ten largest.

The sequenced sample consisted of naive CD8+ T cells sorted from blood. What the cell subset or site label conveys for this sample: CD45RA+CCR7+. This clonotype was sampled from a man aged 18-30 years in good health.

The DNA sequence is TGTGCCATCAGTGAGCATGTCGGACAGTTCTCCTACGAGCAGTACTTC. This gives the protein CAISEHVGQFSYEQYF. The rearranged chain carries TRBV10-3 and TRBJ2-7; tentative D gene TRBD1, with 6 bases matching. The CDR3 numbers 16 residues from cysteine through phenylalanine. The kept DNA is CDR3 alone, 48 bases in frame from the first base. V lost 2 bases and J lost 0 bases; the stretch between them is 14 bases long. CDR1 and CDR2 (ENHRY, SYGVKD) derive from the germline V gene.